The 19 T cell receptor beta chains below come from one sample, sequenced in a study of shared clonotypes between healthy human individuals. Only in-frame clones appear in the TCRdb table, and some are missing; sequencing was by immunoSEQ multiplex PCR. The sample holds roughly 2,000,000 clones; less than 95% are singletons and the top ten take 1.2%. Selected positively for CCR7 and CD45RO-negative, naive CD8 cells excluded terminally differentiated effector memory CD45RA+ cells. The specimen sequenced was naive CD8+ T cells sorted from blood. The receptors here all came from a man younger than 35 in good health.

This clone has only one observation. This chain joins TRBV9 and TRBJ1-2, with D hard to call. CDR1 SGDLS and CDR2 YYNGEE come from the germline V gene. This CDR3 spans 14 amino acids. Between the trimmed V and J ends, which lost 0 bases and 4 bases, there was a span of 10 bases. CDR3: CASSVAASAYGYTF. Here the CDR3 DNA reads TGTGCCAGCAGCGTAGCGGCCTCTGCCTATGGCTACACCTTC.

The chain is built from TRBV27 and TRBJ2-1; D may correspond to TRBD1 or TRBD2 (7 bases each). CDR1 is MNHEY and CDR2 is SMNVEV in the germline V gene (reference sequence). The V end lost 10 bases, the J end lost 4 bases, and 17 bases lay between the germline ends. CDR3 size: 14 residues. The CDR3, as DNA: TGTGCCACCAGGGGGGAGGGCCGGTACAATGAGCAGTTCTTC. Its translation is CATRGEGRYNEQFF.

CDR3 amino acids: CASSPGTGVSYEQYF. As DNA, the CDR3 is TGCGCCAGCAGCCCCGGGACAGGGGTATCCTACGAGCAGTACTTC. J is TRBJ2-7 and V is TRBV4-1; 10 bases are shared with TRBD1. The CDR3 runs 15 residues. Per the germline V gene, CDR1 is MGHRA and CDR2 is YSYEKL. J was trimmed by 1 base and V by 4 bases; bases with no gene match: 4.

This clone is a singleton in its sample. The V and J genes are TRBV10-3 and TRBJ2-7; possible D gene TRBD1, 5 bases. The V gene's germline CDR1 is ENHRY and CDR2 SYGVKD. This CDR3 comprises 13 residues. Trimming cost V 2 bases and J 2 bases, with 7 bases left between them. The CDR3 region has the DNA TGTGCCATCAGTGAGGACAGCACCTACGAGCAGTACTTC. It codes for CAISEDSTYEQYF.

This clone was seen a single time. Other DNA sequences within the sample encode an identical CDR3. V usage is TRBV5-6 and J usage is TRBJ1-2; D is undetermined. This CDR3 spans 13 amino acids. Between the trimmed V and J ends, which lost 0 bases and 2 bases, there was a span of 5 bases. CDR1 and CDR2 (germline): SGHDT, YYEEEE. CDR3: CASSLGGNYGYTF. The CDR3 DNA sequence: TGTGCCAGCAGCTTGGGAGGGAACTATGGCTACACCTTC.

The chain employs TRBV7-9 and TRBJ2-2; no clear D. CDR3 length: 16 residues. The germline V and J ends were trimmed by 2 bases and 5 bases, with 15 bases remaining between them. The germline gives CDR1 SEHNR, CDR2 FQNEAQ (reference sequence). Here the CDR3 reads CASSLSRPVGTGELFF. Written as DNA, the CDR3 is TGTGCCAGCAGCTTAAGTCGCCCAGTGGGTACCGGGGAGCTGTTTTTT. Drawing the rest from reference TRBV7-9 and TRBJ2-2, the complete variable domain is DTGVSQNPRHKITKRGQNVTFRCDPISEHNRLYWYRQTLGQGPEFLTYFQNEAQLEKSRLLSDRFSAERPKGSFSTLEIQRTEQGDSAMYLCASSLSRPVGTGELFFGEGSRLTVL.

This sequence joins TRBV4-3 and TRBJ2-1, with 8 bases identical to TRBD2. This CDR3 has 16 residues. The V and J ends lost 0 bases and 8 bases, in that order; junction bases with no gene match: 9. Per the germline V gene, CDR1 is LGHNA and CDR2 is YSLEER. The CDR3 protein is CASSQDGASGSYEQFF. In DNA, the CDR3 is TGCGCCAGCAGCCAAGATGGGGCTAGCGGGTCTTATGAGCAGTTCTTC.

This clone was detected only once. The chain links TRBV27 to TRBJ1-1; 7 positions match TRBD1. V lost 7 bases and J lost 4; bases outside the gene matches: 12. CDR1 MNHEY and CDR2 SMNVEV come from the germline V gene (reference sequence). This CDR3 has 15 residues. DNA of the CDR3: TGTGCCAGCACCCTTACAGGGGCCCTCGGCACTGAAGCTTTCTTT. Translated, it gives CASTLTGALGTEAFF.

This sequence joins TRBV2 and TRBJ2-7, with 7 bases fitting TRBD1. The germline V gene encodes CDR1 SNHLY and CDR2 FYNNEI. This CDR3 has 15 amino acids. Trimming cost V 4 bases and J 2 bases; bases outside gene matches: 8. The CDR3 loop reads CASSGTGRATYEQYF. The CDR3 DNA sequence: TGTGCCAGCAGTGGGACAGGACGAGCGACCTACGAGCAGTACTTC.

The rearrangement joins TRBV5-1 to TRBJ2-7; D is possibly TRBD1 (6 bases). Germline assignment: CDR1 SGHRS and CDR2 YFSETQ. V dropped 0 bases and J dropped 5 bases, with 12 bases sitting between them. The CDR3 is 14 amino acids. CDR3 nucleotide sequence: TGCGCCAGCAGCTTGGCCCCTTACAGGGACGAGCAGTACTTC. The encoded protein is CASSLAPYRDEQYF.

The chain joins TRBV29-1 to TRBJ2-3; 9 nucleotides line up with TRBD2. Germline V gene sequence: CDR1 SQVTM, CDR2 ANQGSEA. With 4 bases clipped from V and 4 bases from J, the junction kept 6 bases outside the gene matches. The CDR3 spans 14 residues. The CDR3 coding sequence is TGCAGCGTTGGCGCGGGAGGGCCCCCAGATACGCAGTATTTT. This encodes CSVGAGGPPDTQYF.

The chain combines TRBV28 with TRBJ2-7; 10 nucleotides align to TRBD1. V dropped 4 bases and J dropped 3; count of bases not matched to a gene: 9. CDR1 and CDR2 (germline): MDHEN, SYDVKM. The CDR3 sequence is 16 residues long. The CDR3: CASSSPDRGRIYEQYF. The CDR3 nucleotides are TGTGCCAGCAGTTCGCCCGACAGGGGGCGCATCTACGAGCAGTACTTC.

The rearrangement joins TRBV7-8 to TRBJ2-3; perhaps TRBD2 as D (6 bases). This CDR3 is 16 amino acids long. Germline loops: CDR1 SGHVS, CDR2 FQNEAQ. V was pared by 2 bases and J by 2 bases, with 14 bases between. CDR3 loop: CASSLSGGEDTDTQYF. CDR3 bases: TGTGCCAGCAGCTTATCCGGCGGGGAGGACACAGATACGCAGTATTTT.

This chain links TRBV27 with TRBJ1-2; D possibly corresponds to TRBD1 (5 bases). The CDR3 contains 17 residues. The V and J ends lost 5 bases and 4 bases respectively, with 23 bases between them. Germline CDR1 is MNHEY and CDR2 is SMNVEV (reference sequence). The CDR3 spells CASSPLQYRSGFYGYTF. The CDR3 nucleotides are TGTGCCAGCAGTCCGCTTCAATACAGGAGCGGCTTCTATGGCTACACCTTC.

The V and J genes are TRBV7-9 and TRBJ2-1; no clear D gene. Germline V gives CDR1 SEHNR, CDR2 FQNEAQ (reference sequence). Trimming stripped 5 bases from V and 4 bases from J, with 9 bases between. The length of the CDR3 is 13 residues. The CDR3 sequence: CASSQLPYNEQFF. The CDR3 DNA reads TGTGCCAGCAGCCAGCTCCCTTACAATGAGCAGTTCTTC. Based on the CDR3 plus reference TRBV7-9 and TRBJ2-1, the full variable domain is DTGVSQNPRHKITKRGQNVTFRCDPISEHNRLYWYRQTLGQGPEFLTYFQNEAQLEKSRLLSDRFSAERPKGSFSTLEIQRTEQGDSAMYLCASSQLPYNEQFFGPGTRLTVL.

This clone is a singleton in its sample. The rearrangement uses TRBV13 and TRBJ1-1, with a tentative D call TRBD1 (5 bases). The V end was cut by 5 bases, the J end by 7 bases, with 8 bases between. The CDR3 is 11 amino acids. In germline, CDR1 is PRHDT, CDR2 FYEKMQ (reference sequence). The CDR3 nucleotides read TGTGCCAGCAGCCCCCAGGGTGAAGCTTTCTTT. Amino acid sequence: CASSPQGEAFF.

The chain carries TRBV5-8 and TRBJ1-1; D is ambiguous. The germline CDR1 and CDR2 sequences are SGHTS and YDEGEE. The CDR3 has 13 residues. With 2 bases removed from V and 3 bases from J, the gap between germline ends came to 8 bases. CDR3 coding DNA: TGTGCCAGCAGCTTTAGTAGCGACACTGAAGCTTTCTTT. It yields the protein CASSFSSDTEAFF.

CDR3 coding DNA: TGTGCCAGCAGCCTCACAGGGGGCGGAATGGGCTACACCTTC. Residues: CASSLTGGGMGYTF. The rearrangement links TRBV27 to TRBJ1-2; TRBD1 matches at 9 bases. From germline, CDR1 is MNHEY and CDR2 SMNVEV (reference sequence). V was pared by 6 bases and J by 8 bases, with 10 bases of the junction left unmatched. The CDR3 has 14 amino acids.

The V and J genes are TRBV4-3 and TRBJ2-3; 13 bases fit TRBD2. Germline loops: CDR1 LGHNA, CDR2 YSLEER. Germline trimming cut 3 bases from V and 3 bases from J; bases unmatched to any gene: 0. The length of the CDR3 is 15 residues. CDR3 in amino acids: CASSQGLAGTDTQYF. The CDR3 DNA is TGCGCCAGCAGCCAGGGACTAGCGGGGACAGATACGCAGTATTTT.